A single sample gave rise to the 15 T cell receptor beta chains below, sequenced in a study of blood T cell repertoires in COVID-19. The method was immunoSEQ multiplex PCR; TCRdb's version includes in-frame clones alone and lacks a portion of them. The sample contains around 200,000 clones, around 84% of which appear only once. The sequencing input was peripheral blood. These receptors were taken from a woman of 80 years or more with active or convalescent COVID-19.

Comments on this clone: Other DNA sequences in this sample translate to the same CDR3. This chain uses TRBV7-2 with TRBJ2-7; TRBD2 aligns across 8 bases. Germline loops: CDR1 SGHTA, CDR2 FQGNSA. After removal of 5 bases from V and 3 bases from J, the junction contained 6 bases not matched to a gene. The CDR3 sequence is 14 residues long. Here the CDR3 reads CASSRSSGGYEQYF. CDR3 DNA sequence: TGTGCCAGCAGCCGGTCCAGCGGGGGCTACGAGCAGTACTTC.

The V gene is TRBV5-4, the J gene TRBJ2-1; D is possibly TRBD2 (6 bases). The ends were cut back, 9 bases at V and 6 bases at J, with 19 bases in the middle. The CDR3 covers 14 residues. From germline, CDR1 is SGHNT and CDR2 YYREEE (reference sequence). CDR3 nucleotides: TGTGCCACCGGCGGACTACCCAGCTTCAATGAGCAGTTCTTC. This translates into CATGGLPSFNEQFF.

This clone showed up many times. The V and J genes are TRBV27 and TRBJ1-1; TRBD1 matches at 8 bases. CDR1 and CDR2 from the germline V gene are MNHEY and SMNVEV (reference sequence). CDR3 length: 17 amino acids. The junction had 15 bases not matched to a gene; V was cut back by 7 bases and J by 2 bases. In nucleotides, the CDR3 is TGTGCCAGCACCCCCCGGACAGGGATGAGCGGTAACACTGAAGCTTTCTTT. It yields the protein CASTPRTGMSGNTEAFF.

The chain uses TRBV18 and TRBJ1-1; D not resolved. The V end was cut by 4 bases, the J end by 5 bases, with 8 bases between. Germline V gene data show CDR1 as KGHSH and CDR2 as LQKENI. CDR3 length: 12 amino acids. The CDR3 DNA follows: TGTGCCAGCTCACAAAGAGTGACTGAAGCTTTCTTT. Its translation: CASSQRVTEAFF. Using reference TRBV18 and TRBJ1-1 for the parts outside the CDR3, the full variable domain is NAGVMQNPRHLVRRRGQEARLRCSPMKGHSHVYWYRQLPEEGLKFMVYLQKENIIDESGMPKERFSAEFPKEGPSILRIQQVVRGDSAAYFCASSQRVTEAFFGQGTRLTVV.

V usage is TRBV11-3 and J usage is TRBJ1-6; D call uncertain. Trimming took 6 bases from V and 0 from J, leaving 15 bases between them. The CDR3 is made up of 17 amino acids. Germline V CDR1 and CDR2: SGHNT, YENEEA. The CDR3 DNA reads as TGTGCCAGCAGTCAAGTGGTCAAGAGCTCCTATAATTCACCCCTCCACTTT. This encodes CASSQVVKSSYNSPLHF.

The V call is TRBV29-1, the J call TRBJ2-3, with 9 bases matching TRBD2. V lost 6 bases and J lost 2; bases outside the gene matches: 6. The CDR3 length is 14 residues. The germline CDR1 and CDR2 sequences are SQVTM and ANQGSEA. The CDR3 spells CSVSSGADTDTQYF. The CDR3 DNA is TGCAGCGTGTCTAGCGGGGCCGACACAGATACGCAGTATTTT.

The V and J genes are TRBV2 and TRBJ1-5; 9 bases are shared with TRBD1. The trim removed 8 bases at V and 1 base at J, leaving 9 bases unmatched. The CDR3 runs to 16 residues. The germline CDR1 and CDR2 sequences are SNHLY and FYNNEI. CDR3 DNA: TGTGCCAGCTCCAAAGAGGGGACAGGGAGCAATCAGCCCCAGCATTTT. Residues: CASSKEGTGSNQPQHF.

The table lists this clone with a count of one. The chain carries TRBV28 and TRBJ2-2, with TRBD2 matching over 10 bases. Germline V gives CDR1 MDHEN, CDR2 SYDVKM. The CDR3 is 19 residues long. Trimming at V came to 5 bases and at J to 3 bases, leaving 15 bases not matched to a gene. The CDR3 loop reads CASSLAKGVAGGYTGELFF. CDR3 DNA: TGTGCCAGCAGTCTGGCAAAGGGGGTAGCGGGGGGTTACACCGGGGAGCTGTTTTTT.

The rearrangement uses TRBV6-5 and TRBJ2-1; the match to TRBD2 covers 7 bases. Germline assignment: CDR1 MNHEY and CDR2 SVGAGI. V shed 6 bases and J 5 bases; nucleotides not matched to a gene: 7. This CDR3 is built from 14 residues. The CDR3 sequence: CASRTGTTHNEQFF. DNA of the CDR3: TGTGCCAGCAGAACCGGGACTACCCACAATGAGCAGTTCTTC.

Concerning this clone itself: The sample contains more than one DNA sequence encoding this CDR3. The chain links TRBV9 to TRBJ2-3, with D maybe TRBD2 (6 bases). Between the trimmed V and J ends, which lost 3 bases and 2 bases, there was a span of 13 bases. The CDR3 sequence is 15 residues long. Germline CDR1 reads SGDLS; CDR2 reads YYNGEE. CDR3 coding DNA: TGTGCCAGCAGCGCATCCGGGACTGACACAGATACGCAGTATTTT. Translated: CASSASGTDTDTQYF. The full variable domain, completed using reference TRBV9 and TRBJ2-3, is DSGVTQTPKHLITATGQRVTLRCSPRSGDLSVYWYQQSLDQGLQFLIQYYNGEERAKGNILERFSAQQFPDLHSELNLSSLELGDSALYFCASSASGTDTDTQYFGPGTRLTVL.

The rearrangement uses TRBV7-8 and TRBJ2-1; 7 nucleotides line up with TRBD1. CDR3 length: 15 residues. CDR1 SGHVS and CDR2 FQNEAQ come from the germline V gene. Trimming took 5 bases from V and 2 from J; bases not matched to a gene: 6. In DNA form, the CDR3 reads TGTGCCAGCAGCCTAATGGGACAGCCCTACAATGAGCAGTTCTTC. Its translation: CASSLMGQPYNEQFF.

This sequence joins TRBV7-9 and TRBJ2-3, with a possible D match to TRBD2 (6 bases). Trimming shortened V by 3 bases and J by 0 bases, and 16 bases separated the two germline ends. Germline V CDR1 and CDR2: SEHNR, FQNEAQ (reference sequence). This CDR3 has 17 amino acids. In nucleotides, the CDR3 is TGTGCCAGCAGCTTCGGACTACCATACTATAGCACAGATACGCAGTATTTT. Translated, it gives CASSFGLPYYSTDTQYF.

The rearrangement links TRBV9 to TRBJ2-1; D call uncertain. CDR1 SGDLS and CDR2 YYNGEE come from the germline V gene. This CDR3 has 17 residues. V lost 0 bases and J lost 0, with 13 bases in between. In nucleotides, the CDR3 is TGTGCCAGCAGCGTAGGTCCTGGTGTCAGCTCCTACAATGAGCAGTTCTTC. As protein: CASSVGPGVSSYNEQFF.

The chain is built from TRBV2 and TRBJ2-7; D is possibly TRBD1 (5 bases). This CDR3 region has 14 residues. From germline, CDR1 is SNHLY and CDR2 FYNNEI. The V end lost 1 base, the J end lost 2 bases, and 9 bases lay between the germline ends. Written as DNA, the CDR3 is TGTGCCAGCAGTGAAGGGGCAGGGACCTACGAGCAGTACTTC. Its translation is CASSEGAGTYEQYF. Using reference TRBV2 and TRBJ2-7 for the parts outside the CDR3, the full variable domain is EPEVTQTPSHQVTQMGQEVILRCVPISNHLYFYWYRQILGQKVEFLVSFYNNEISEKSEIFDDQFSVERPDGSNFTLKIRSTKLEDSAMYFCASSEGAGTYEQYFGPGTRLTVT.

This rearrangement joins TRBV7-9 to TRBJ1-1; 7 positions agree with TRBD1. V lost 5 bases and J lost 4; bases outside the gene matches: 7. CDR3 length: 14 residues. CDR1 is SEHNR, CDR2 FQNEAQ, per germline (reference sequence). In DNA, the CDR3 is TGTGCCAGCAGCCTGACAGGGAGAGGCACTGAAGCTTTCTTT. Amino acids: CASSLTGRGTEAFF.